The T cell receptor beta chain described here comes from a study of T cells in Graves' hyperthyroidism and ophthalmopathy. Trimming removed 3 bases at V and 5 bases at J, with 13 bases between. The CDR3 loop spans 14 amino acids. CDR1 and CDR2 (germline): KGHSH, LQKENI. In the ophthalmopathy cohort, Clinical Activity Score was at least 3, NOSPECS grade at least 4, and duration under 3 months. Criteria for exclusion of patients were uncontrolled infection, other autoimmune disease, pregnancy or lactation. Orbital computed tomography, thyroid ultrasound, serum thyroxine and TRAb, and clinical symptoms together informed the diagnoses. This clonotype has ten or more counts. Using RNA transcripts as the source, TCR beta CDR3 regions were amplified. The HTBI primer set was used in a first-round RT-PCR of the TCR CDR3. TCRdb re-called the multiplex PCR reads through MiXCR, storing one row per CDR3 protein. The repertoire holds approximately 410,000 distinct CDR3 sequences, with roughly 15% as singletons.

Sequences were obtained from blood. The chain uses TRBV18 and TRBJ1-2; possible D gene TRBD1, 6 bases. The clonotype comes from a man aged 18-30 years with Graves' ophthalmopathy. The CDR3 DNA is TGTGCCAGCTCACCCTCCCCGGACAGATATGGCTACACCTTC. It is translated as CASSPSPDRYGYTF.